This T cell receptor beta chain comes out of a study of cytomegalovirus exposure and HLA in healthy donors. As concerns this clone: No antigen is known for it.

Broader study findings: Later work found most CMV-associated TCR beta chains apparently HLA-restricted.

Vbeta (60) and Jbeta (13) primers were used in the PCR. Sequencing used immunoSEQ multiplex PCR; TCRdb keeps in-frame clones, though not all of them. The sample consists of about 170,000 clones, approximately 70% of them appearing once. The CDR3 runs 15 residues. Germline CDR1 SGHRS, CDR2 YFSETQ. J was trimmed by 5 bases and V by 4 bases; bases with no gene match: 6. The J gene is TRBJ2-1, the V gene TRBV5-1; 10 nucleotides agree with TRBD1. This receptor was obtained from a man aged 35 to 55 in good health and CMV-seropositive. Input material: PBMCs. The CDR3 nucleotides are TGCGCCAGCAGCACGGGACAGGGGTCCAACAATGAGCAGTTCTTC. Its protein product is CASSTGQGSNNEQFF.